A selection of T cell receptor beta chains follows, all from one sample in a study of blood T cell repertoires in COVID-19. Generated by immunoSEQ multiplex PCR, the TCRdb table keeps only in-frame clones and is missing some. The table includes 85,000 to 95,000 clones, approximately 90% detected once. Sequencing was performed on peripheral blood. These receptor sequences come from a woman in her forties or fifties in a cohort sampled during active COVID-19. Both conserved end residues are part of each CDR3. D genes are given only for firm matches. Clone size, where shown, is once, few, many, or a class for clones that have expanded.

J	length	size	V	D	CDR3	DNA
TRBJ2-7	15	.	TRBV10-3	TRBD2	CAISPTSGVTYEQYF	TGTGCCATCAGTCCCACTAGCGGGGTAACCTACGAGCAGTACTTC
TRBJ2-3	17	.	TRBV10-3	.	CAISYRDSRGGTDTQYF	TGTGCCATCAGTTACCGGGACTCCAGAGGGGGCACAGATACGCAGTATTTT
TRBJ1-5	15	.	TRBV5-6	TRBD1	CASSSQGGRDQPQHF	TGTGCCAGCTCCTCTCAGGGGGGACGGGATCAGCCCCAGCATTTT
TRBJ2-1	12	.	TRBV7-9	.	CASSPGQSQQFF	TGTGCCAGCAGCCCTGGACAGAGTCAACAGTTCTTC
TRBJ2-1	16	.	TRBV7-9	TRBD1	CASSLRGPEIIYEQFF	TGTGCCAGCAGCTTAAGGGGGCCGGAGATTATATATGAGCAGTTCTTC
TRBJ2-7	15	few	TRBV27	TRBD1	CASSLSRQGAGEQYF	TGTGCCAGCAGTTTATCCCGACAGGGGGCGGGCGAGCAGTACTTC
TRBJ2-2	15	.	TRBV7-9	TRBD2	CASSLFAGATGELFF	TGTGCCAGCAGCTTATTCGCGGGAGCCACCGGGGAGCTGTTTTTT
TRBJ2-7	15	.	TRBV19	.	CASSAKVQGNYEQYF	TGTGCCAGTAGTGCAAAAGTACAGGGAAACTACGAGCAGTACTTC
TRBJ2-7	16	.	TRBV28	.	CASSSGTRLTSYEQYF	TGTGCCAGCAGTTCCGGGACTCGCCTAACTTCCTACGAGCAGTACTTC
TRBJ1-2	13	.	TRBV6-1	.	CASSEDSVYGYTF	TGTGCCAGCAGTGAAGACAGTGTCTATGGCTACACCTTC
TRBJ1-1	13	.	TRBV19	.	CASKEYGNTEAFF	TGTGCCAGTAAGGAGTATGGGAACACTGAAGCTTTCTTT
TRBJ1-1	14	once	TRBV28	.	CASRQGARRTEAFF	TGTGCCAGCAGACAGGGAGCGAGAAGGACTGAAGCTTTCTTT
TRBJ2-1	14	.	TRBV5-1	.	CASSQDTSYNEQFF	TGCGCCAGCAGCCAGGACACCTCCTACAATGAGCAGTTCTTC
TRBJ2-3	15	.	TRBV7-3	TRBD2	CASSPRLAGADTQYF	TGTGCCAGCAGCCCTAGACTAGCGGGAGCAGATACGCAGTATTTT
TRBJ1-2	14	.	TRBV5-1	.	CASSLADKGGGYTF	TGCGCCAGCAGCTTGGCCGATAAAGGGGGTGGCTACACCTTC
TRBJ1-2	12	.	TRBV12-3/TRBV12-4	.	CASSYRLYGYTF	TGTGCCAGCAGTTACAGGCTCTATGGCTACACCTTC
TRBJ1-6	15	.	TRBV2	TRBD1	CAITDGTGINSPLHF	TGTGCCATCACCGATGGGACAGGCATTAATTCACCCCTCCACTTT
TRBJ2-7	15	.	TRBV5-1	.	CASSLDQGLNYEQYF	TGCGCCAGCAGCTTGGACCAGGGCCTGAACTACGAGCAGTACTTC
TRBJ1-2	12	.	TRBV19	.	CASNRGIYGYTF	TGTGCCAGTAATCGGGGTATCTATGGCTACACCTTC
TRBJ2-7	17	few	TRBV2	.	CASEVDFLSPSSYEQYF	TGTGCCAGCGAGGTAGACTTTCTAAGTCCAAGTTCTTACGAGCAGTACTTC
TRBJ1-3	16	.	TRBV6-2/TRBV6-3	.	CASSRPGEFSGNTIYF	TGTGCCAGCAGCCGCCCCGGGGAATTCTCTGGAAACACCATATATTTT
TRBJ1-2	14	.	TRBV9	TRBD1	CASSRPGTGFGYTF	TGTGCCAGCAGCCGTCCCGGGACAGGGTTTGGCTACACCTTC
TRBJ2-1	15	.	TRBV6-6	TRBD2	CASSSTSGSYGEQFF	TGTGCCAGCAGTTCTACTAGCGGGAGTTACGGTGAGCAGTTCTTC
TRBJ1-3	14	.	TRBV5-1	.	CASTDSSSGNTIYF	TGCGCCAGCACCGACTCGAGCTCTGGAAACACCATATATTTT
TRBJ2-2	13	.	TRBV29-1	TRBD1	CSPDRANTGELFF	TGCAGCCCCGACAGGGCGAACACCGGGGAGCTGTTTTTT
TRBJ2-3	17	.	TRBV18	.	CASSPKAAGSPTDTQYF	TGTGCCAGCTCACCAAAAGCCGCGGGATCCCCCACAGATACGCAGTATTTT
TRBJ2-7	13	.	TRBV11-2	.	CASSWGRAGEQYF	TGTGCCAGCAGCTGGGGTCGGGCGGGCGAGCAGTACTTC
TRBJ1-1	15	.	TRBV5-1	.	CASSWEGGMNTEAFF	TGCGCCAGCAGCTGGGAGGGGGGCATGAACACTGAAGCTTTCTTT